This TCR beta chain emerged from a study of blood T cells in healthy people across ages. Trimming shortened V by 5 bases and J by 2 bases, and 10 bases separated the two germline ends. The length of the CDR3 is 13 residues. This clonotype was seen a few times. A sample-barcoded 5' primer and a J-beta primer mix were used in a second PCR of about 7 to 11 cycles. There were at least 2.5 million CDR3-containing paired-end reads obtained from each sample. From the 5' RACE reads, TCRdb called clonotypes with MiXCR, one entry per CDR3 protein. The sample carries around 1,500,000 distinct CDR3 sequences, under 30% recorded once.

The TCR comes from a woman aged 25 to 39 in good health. The V gene is TRBV12-3 or TRBV12-4, the J gene TRBJ2-7, with a possible D match to TRBD1 (5 bases). Input material: blood. CDR3 nucleotides: TGTGCCAGCAGTCCAGGACACGCCTACGAGCAGTACTTC. Protein product: CASSPGHAYEQYF.